These 28 T cell receptor beta chains share one sample of origin, sequenced in a study of T cell repertoires in cytomegalovirus infection. MiXCR, applied by TCRdb to the reads, yields one record per CDR3 protein. The profile shows about 830,000 distinct CDR3 sequences, approximately 32% of them singletons. Their antigen targets remain unknown. The sample in question was cultured CD8+ T cells from PBMCs, obtained from culture after CMV antigen stimulation. The origin of the receptors is a human donor in good health (CMV status not recorded). Some clones in this sample may be carry-over from other donors' samples.

The genes are TRBV7-9 and TRBJ2-3, with D unresolved. The V gene's germline CDR1 is SEHNR and CDR2 FQNEAQ (reference sequence). V was cut by 6 bases and J by 4 bases, with 8 bases left in between. CDR3 length: 12 residues. This CDR3 reads CASSFGPDTQYF. CDR3 in DNA: TGTGCCAGCAGTTTTGGGCCAGATACGCAGTATTTT.

The rearrangement joins TRBV12-3 or TRBV12-4 to TRBJ2-1; tentatively, D is TRBD2 (5 bases). This CDR3 is 14 amino acids long. Deletions cut 7 bases from V and 4 bases from J, with 14 bases between. CDR3 DNA: TGTGCCAGCACCCAACCGGGAAAGTACAATGAGCAGTTCTTC. Its translation is CASTQPGKYNEQFF.

The chain carries TRBV5-4 and TRBJ2-3; 7 bases agree with TRBD2. Germline-derived CDR1 and CDR2 are SGHNT and YYREEE (reference sequence). J was trimmed by 0 bases and V by 0 bases; bases with no gene match: 10. The CDR3 is 18 amino acids. DNA of the CDR3: TGTGCCAGCAGCTTGGCTGGCGGGGGAGATTTTAGCACAGATACGCAGTATTTT. It codes for CASSLAGGGDFSTDTQYF.

The J gene is TRBJ2-2, the V gene TRBV19; no clear D gene. V dropped 7 bases and J dropped 6 bases, with 12 bases sitting between them. The CDR3 length is 13 residues. Germline CDR1 is LNHDA and CDR2 is SQIVND (reference sequence). CDR3 in amino acids: CASNMPKAGELFF. CDR3 sequence (DNA): TGTGCCAGTAATATGCCAAAGGCCGGGGAGCTGTTTTTT.

The sample holds a few counts of this clonotype. The CDR3, as DNA: TGTGCCAGCTGGGGTGTCAGCTCTGGAAACACCATATATTTT. Translation gives CASWGVSSGNTIYF. The chain joins TRBV27 to TRBJ1-3, with no clear D. This CDR3 comprises 14 residues. V was trimmed by 8 bases and J by 0 bases, leaving 11 bases between them. Per the germline V gene, CDR1 is MNHEY and CDR2 is SMNVEV (reference sequence).

This clonotype was recorded at least ten times. V usage is TRBV7-3 and J usage is TRBJ1-1; D is undetermined. The length of the CDR3 is 14 residues. Germline V gene data show CDR1 as SGHTA and CDR2 as FQGTGA. Trimming removed 3 bases from V and 0 bases from J, with 8 bases in between. The CDR3 loop is CASSFLQLNTEAFF. The CDR3 DNA follows: TGTGCCAGCAGCTTTCTACAGTTGAACACTGAAGCTTTCTTT. Together with reference TRBV7-3 and TRBJ1-1, the CDR3 gives the full variable domain: GAGVSQTPSNKVTEKGKYVELRCDPISGHTALYWYRQSLGQGPEFLIYFQGTGAADDSGLPNDRFFAVRPEGSVSTLKIQRTERGDSAVYLCASSFLQLNTEAFFGQGTRLTVV.

V is TRBV6-1 and J is TRBJ1-5; perhaps TRBD1 as D (6 bases). CDR3 length: 16 residues. Trimming shortened V by 3 bases and J by 5 bases, and 17 bases separated the two germline ends. The V gene's germline CDR1 is MNHNS and CDR2 SASEGT. This chain's CDR3 is CASSDLSRGLDQPQHF. In DNA, the CDR3 is TGTGCCAGCAGTGACCTATCCAGGGGTCTGGATCAGCCCCAGCATTTT.

V gene TRBV6-2 or TRBV6-3 combines with J gene TRBJ2-4; D call uncertain. CDR1 and CDR2 (germline): MNHEY, SVGEGT. V was cut by 7 bases and J by 6 bases, with 13 bases left in between. The length of the CDR3 is 13 residues. This CDR3 reads CASTYMLGNIQYF. The CDR3 DNA sequence: TGTGCCAGCACCTACATGTTGGGAAACATTCAGTACTTC.

On this clonotype itself: As the CDR3 is not closed by the conserved phenylalanine or tryptophan, this likely results from a read error. The V call is TRBV7-9, the J call TRBJ1-5; 7 nucleotides line up with TRBD1. CDR3 length: 14 amino acids. J was trimmed by 3 bases and V by 5 bases; bases with no gene match: 4. Germline V gives CDR1 SEHNR, CDR2 FQNEAQ (reference sequence). CDR3 nucleotides: TGTGCCAGCAGCCCCGACAGGGTCAATCAGCCCCAGCATTCT. Translating gives CASSPDRVNQPQHS.

The chain links TRBV27 to TRBJ2-5, with D unresolved. The CDR3 is 13 residues long. Trimming removed 0 bases at V and 2 bases at J, with 4 bases between. Germline assignment: CDR1 MNHEY and CDR2 SMNVEV (reference sequence). The CDR3 coding sequence is TGTGCCAGCAGTTTATCGCCTCAAGAGACCCAGTACTTC. Translating it yields CASSLSPQETQYF.

In its sample, this clonotype was seen a few times. The chain has TRBV6-1 and TRBJ2-1; D may match TRBD1 or TRBD2 (5 bases each). This CDR3 is 12 amino acids long. V shed 8 bases and J shed 9 bases, with 14 bases lying between them. CDR1 and CDR2 from the germline V gene are MNHNS and SASEGT. CDR3 sequence reads: CASGGGRGEQFF. In nucleotides, the CDR3 is TGTGCCAGCGGTGGGGGAAGGGGTGAGCAGTTCTTC.

V and J are TRBV7-9 and TRBJ2-2; unclear D gene. The CDR3 extends over 11 amino acids. CDR1 is SEHNR and CDR2 is FQNEAQ in the germline V gene (reference sequence). V was cut by 8 bases and J by 10 bases, with 11 bases left in between. The CDR3 nucleotides are TGTGCCAGCGGCCTTGGGGTGGAGCTGTTTTTT. Residues: CASGLGVELFF.

The rearrangement joins TRBV5-5 to TRBJ2-5; D might be TRBD1 or TRBD2, each matching 5 bases. Deletions cut 4 bases from V and 5 bases from J, with 21 bases between. This CDR3 has 16 amino acids. Germline values: CDR1 SGHKS, CDR2 YYEKEE (reference sequence). The CDR3 region is CASSERDRLWPETQYF. CDR3 coding DNA: TGTGCCAGCAGCGAAAGGGACCGACTTTGGCCCGAGACCCAGTACTTC.

In this sample, this clonotype turned up many times. The chain employs TRBV20-1 and TRBJ2-1; TRBD1 aligns across 7 bases. This CDR3 comprises 13 residues. Germline V lookup: CDR1 DFQATT, CDR2 SNEGSKA (reference sequence). V gave up 3 bases and J gave up 5 bases; unmatched junction bases: 4. The CDR3 loop reads CSARGTANNEQFF. CDR3 bases: TGCAGTGCTAGGGGGACAGCCAACAATGAGCAGTTCTTC.

The V gene is TRBV6-5, the J gene TRBJ2-1; D unclear. CDR3 length: 15 residues. Germline-derived CDR1 and CDR2 are MNHEY and SVGAGI. Between the trimmed V and J ends, which lost 2 bases and 0 bases, there was a span of 8 bases. The CDR3: CASSYELSSYNEQFF. DNA of the CDR3: TGTGCCAGCAGTTACGAGCTGAGCTCCTACAATGAGCAGTTCTTC.

At least ten counts were recorded for this clonotype. This chain connects TRBV3-1 to TRBJ2-5; D remains unclear. The V end lost 0 bases, the J end lost 2 bases, and 13 bases lay between the germline ends. This CDR3 is 16 amino acids long. From germline, CDR1 is LGHDT and CDR2 YNNKEL (reference sequence). The CDR3 loop reads CASSQEWSAHQETQYF. The CDR3 DNA reads as TGTGCCAGCAGCCAAGAATGGTCAGCGCATCAAGAGACCCAGTACTTC.

The chain couples TRBV5-6 to TRBJ2-7; 9 nucleotides line up with TRBD2. The V gene end was trimmed by 4 bases and the J gene end by 1 base; junction bases not matched to a gene: 9. The CDR3 length is 16 residues. CDR1 and CDR2 from the germline V gene are SGHDT and YYEEEE. CDR3 sequence: CASSRYMAGGSYEQYF. DNA of the CDR3: TGTGCCAGCAGCCGATACATGGCGGGGGGGTCCTACGAGCAGTACTTC.

The V call is TRBV4-1, the J call TRBJ2-5; D not resolved. This CDR3 region has 16 residues. Germline-derived CDR1 and CDR2 are MGHRA and YSYEKL. Trimming removed 6 bases from V and 2 bases from J, with 19 bases in between. The CDR3 loop reads CASSPRKGLRQETQYF. The CDR3 DNA sequence: TGCGCCAGCAGTCCTCGTAAGGGATTACGACAAGAGACCCAGTACTTC.

This sequence joins TRBV28 and TRBJ1-2; TRBD1 matches at 8 bases. Germline CDR1 reads MDHEN; CDR2 reads SYDVKM. The J segment lost 5 bases and the V segment lost 3 bases, leaving 8 bases of the junction unmatched. The CDR3 totals 15 residues. As DNA, the CDR3 is TGTGCCAGCAGTTTCCCCAGACAGGGGTGGTATGGCTACACCTTC. Protein sequence: CASSFPRQGWYGYTF.

V usage is TRBV6-2 or TRBV6-3 and J usage is TRBJ2-5, with TRBD2 identical over 11 bases. There are 16 residues in the CDR3. CDR1 is MNHEY, CDR2 SVGEGT, per germline. Trimming removed 1 base from V and 4 bases from J; junction bases left unmatched: 5. The CDR3 region has the DNA TGTGCCAGCAGTTACTTAGCGGGGGGGCCCTTAGAGACCCAGTACTTC. Its protein is CASSYLAGGPLETQYF.

This CDR3 is CASSPIRGDTEAFF. Written as DNA, the CDR3 is TGTGCCAGCAGCCCAATCCGGGGAGACACTGAAGCTTTCTTT. This chain links TRBV7-6 with TRBJ1-1; D is undetermined. The CDR3 has 14 residues. Trimming left V 5 bases short and J 3 bases short, with 13 bases between. Germline V CDR1 and CDR2: SGHVS, FNYEAQ.

The chain couples TRBV12-3 or TRBV12-4 to TRBJ2-7; D gene ambiguous. V was clipped by 0 bases and J by 3 bases, with 6 bases between them. The length of the CDR3 is 13 residues. CDR3 sequence (DNA): TGTGCCAGCAGTTTAGCCGCCCACTACGAGCAGTACGTC. This encodes CASSLAAHYEQYV.

This chain links TRBV27 with TRBJ1-5; D may be TRBD1 (5 bases). Trimming took 0 bases from V and 5 from J, leaving 8 bases between them. This CDR3 is built from 14 residues. The germline V gene encodes CDR1 MNHEY and CDR2 SMNVEV (reference sequence). CDR3 sequence: CASSLSAGYQPQHF. For the CDR3, the DNA is TGTGCCAGCAGTTTATCGGCAGGGTATCAGCCCCAGCATTTT.

This sequence joins TRBV7-6 and TRBJ2-2; 7 bases match TRBD2. Germline V lookup: CDR1 SGHVS, CDR2 FNYEAQ. Unmatched junction bases numbered 10, after V lost 1 base and J lost 5 bases. CDR3 length: 17 amino acids. The CDR3, as DNA: TGTGCCAGCAGCTTAGTTTGGGGGGGAAGTGGAACCGGGGAGCTGTTTTTT. It yields the protein CASSLVWGGSGTGELFF.

This clonotype was counted ten times or more. Relative to the germline gene, one junction end is altered; a read error may explain this. The chain employs TRBV7-7 and TRBJ2-1; 12 nucleotides agree with TRBD1. The CDR3 runs 15 residues. Germline V lookup: CDR1 SSHAT, CDR2 FNYEAQ (reference sequence). The CDR3 DNA reads TGTGCTAGCAGCCCGGGGACAGGGGGCCTCGATGAGCAGTTCTTC. Protein: CASSPGTGGLDEQFF.

In DNA form, the CDR3 reads TGTGCCAGCAGCGTAGGTCAATTTAGAACTAGGCAGACTGAAGCTTTCTTT. Its protein product is CASSVGQFRTRQTEAFF. The chain uses TRBV9 and TRBJ1-1; D call uncertain. Germline CDR1 reads SGDLS; CDR2 reads YYNGEE. Trimming shortened V by 0 bases and J by 5 bases, and 20 bases separated the two germline ends. The CDR3 has 17 amino acids.

The genes are TRBV4-1 and TRBJ2-1, with 9 bases lining up with TRBD2. The CDR3 has 15 residues. Trimming cost V 8 bases and J 6 bases; bases outside gene matches: 11. The germline V gene encodes CDR1 MGHRA and CDR2 YSYEKL. Here the CDR3 reads CASGLSGGFGNEQFF. For the CDR3, the DNA is TGCGCCAGCGGCCTCAGCGGGGGGTTTGGCAATGAGCAGTTCTTC.

The chain links TRBV28 to TRBJ2-1; D may correspond to TRBD1 or TRBD2 (6 bases each). CDR1 is MDHEN and CDR2 is SYDVKM in the germline V gene. V shed 7 bases and J shed 5 bases, with 15 bases lying between them. There are 14 residues in the CDR3. The CDR3 spells CASKNGGDNNEQFF. CDR3 sequence (DNA): TGTGCCAGCAAAAACGGGGGCGATAACAATGAGCAGTTCTTC.